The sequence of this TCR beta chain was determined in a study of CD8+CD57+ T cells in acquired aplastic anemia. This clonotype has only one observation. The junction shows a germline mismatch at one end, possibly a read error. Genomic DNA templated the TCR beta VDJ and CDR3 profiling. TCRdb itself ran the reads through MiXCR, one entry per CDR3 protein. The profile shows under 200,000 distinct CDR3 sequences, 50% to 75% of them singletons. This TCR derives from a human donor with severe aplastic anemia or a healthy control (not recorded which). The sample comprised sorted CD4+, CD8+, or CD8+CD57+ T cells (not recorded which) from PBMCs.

CDR3 in DNA: TGCGGTGCTAGTCTCGCTACAGGGTATTATGGCTACACCTTC. This translates into CGASLATGYYGYTF. V is TRBV20-1 and J is TRBJ1-2; the D gene is possibly TRBD1 (6 bases). CDR3 length: 14 residues. Germline assignment: CDR1 DFQATT and CDR2 SNEGSKA (reference sequence).